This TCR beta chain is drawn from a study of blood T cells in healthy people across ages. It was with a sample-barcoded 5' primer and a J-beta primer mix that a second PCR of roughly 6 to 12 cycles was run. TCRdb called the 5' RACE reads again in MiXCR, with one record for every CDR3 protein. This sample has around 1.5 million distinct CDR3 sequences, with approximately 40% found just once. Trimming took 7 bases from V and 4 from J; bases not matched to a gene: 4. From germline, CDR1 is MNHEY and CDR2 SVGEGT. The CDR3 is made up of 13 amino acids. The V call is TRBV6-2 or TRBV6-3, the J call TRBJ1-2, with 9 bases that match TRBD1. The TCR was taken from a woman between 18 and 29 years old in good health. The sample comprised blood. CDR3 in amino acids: CASTWDRAYGYTF. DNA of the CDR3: TGTGCCAGCACCTGGGACAGGGCCTATGGCTACACCTTC.